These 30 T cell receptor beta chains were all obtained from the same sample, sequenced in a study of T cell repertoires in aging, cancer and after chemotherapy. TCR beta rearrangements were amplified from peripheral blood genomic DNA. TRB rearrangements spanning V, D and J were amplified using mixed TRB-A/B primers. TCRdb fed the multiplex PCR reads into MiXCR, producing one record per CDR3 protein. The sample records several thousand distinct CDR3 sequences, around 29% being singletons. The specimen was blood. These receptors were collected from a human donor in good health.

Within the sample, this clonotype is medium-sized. CDR3 region: CASSLDPTYNSPLHF. As DNA, the CDR3 is TGTGCCAGCAGTCTCGACCCGACCTATAATTCACCCCTCCACTTT. The V and J genes are TRBV13 and TRBJ1-6; no clear D. Trimming removed 6 bases from V and 2 bases from J, with 11 bases in between. The CDR3 sequence is 15 residues long. Germline V gives CDR1 PRHDT, CDR2 FYEKMQ (reference sequence).

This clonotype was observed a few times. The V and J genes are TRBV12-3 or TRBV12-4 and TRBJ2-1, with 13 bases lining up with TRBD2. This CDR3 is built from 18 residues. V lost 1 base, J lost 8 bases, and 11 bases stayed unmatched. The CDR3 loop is CASSLVTLAGGLADEQFF. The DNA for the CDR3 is TGTGCCAGCAGTTTAGTCACACTAGCGGGAGGGCTCGCGGATGAGCAGTTCTTC.

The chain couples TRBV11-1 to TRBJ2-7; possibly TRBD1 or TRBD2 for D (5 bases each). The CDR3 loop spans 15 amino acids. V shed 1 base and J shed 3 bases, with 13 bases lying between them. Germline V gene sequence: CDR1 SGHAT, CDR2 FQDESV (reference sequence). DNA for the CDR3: TGTGCCAGCAGCTTAGGCCGGGGCATTCACTACGAGCAGTACTTC. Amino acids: CASSLGRGIHYEQYF.

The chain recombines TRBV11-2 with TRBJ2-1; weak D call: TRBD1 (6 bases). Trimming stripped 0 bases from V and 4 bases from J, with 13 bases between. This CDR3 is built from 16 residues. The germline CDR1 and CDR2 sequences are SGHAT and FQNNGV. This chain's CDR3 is CASSLDRGQLYNEQFF. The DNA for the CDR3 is TGTGCCAGCAGCTTAGATAGAGGACAGCTATACAATGAGCAGTTCTTC.

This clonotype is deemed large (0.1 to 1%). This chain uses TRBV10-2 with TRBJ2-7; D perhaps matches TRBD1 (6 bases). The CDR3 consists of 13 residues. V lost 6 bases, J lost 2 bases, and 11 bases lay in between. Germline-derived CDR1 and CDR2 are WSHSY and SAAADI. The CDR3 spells CASRQGQTYEQYF. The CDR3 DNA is TGCGCCAGCAGACAGGGTCAAACCTACGAGCAGTACTTC.

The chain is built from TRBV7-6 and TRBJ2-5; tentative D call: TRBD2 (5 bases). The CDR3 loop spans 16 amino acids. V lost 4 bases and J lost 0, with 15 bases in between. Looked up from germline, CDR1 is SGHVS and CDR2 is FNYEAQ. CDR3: CASSSVPSGNQETQYF. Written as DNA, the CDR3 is TGTGCCAGCAGCTCCGTTCCTTCGGGGAACCAAGAGACCCAGTACTTC.

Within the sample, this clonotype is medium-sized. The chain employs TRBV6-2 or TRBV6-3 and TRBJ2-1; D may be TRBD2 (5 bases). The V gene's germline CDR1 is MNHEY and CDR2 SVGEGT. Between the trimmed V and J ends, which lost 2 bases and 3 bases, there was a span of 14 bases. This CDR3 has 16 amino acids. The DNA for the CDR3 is TGTGCCAGCAGTTACCATCGGACTGGCCTCTACAATGAGCAGTTCTTC. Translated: CASSYHRTGLYNEQFF.

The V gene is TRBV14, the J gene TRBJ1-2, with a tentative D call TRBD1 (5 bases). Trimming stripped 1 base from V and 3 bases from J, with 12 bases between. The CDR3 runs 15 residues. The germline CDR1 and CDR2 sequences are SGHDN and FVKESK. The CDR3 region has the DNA TGTGCCAGCAGCCAAGGGCAGGGTGGAGACTATGGCTACACCTTC. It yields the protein CASSQGQGGDYGYTF. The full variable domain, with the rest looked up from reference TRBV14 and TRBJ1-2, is EAGVTQFPSHSVIEKGQTVTLRCDPISGHDNLYWYRRVMGKEIKFLLHFVKESKQDESGMPNNRFLAERTGGTYSTLKVQPAELEDSGVYFCASSQGQGGDYGYTFGSGTRLTVV.

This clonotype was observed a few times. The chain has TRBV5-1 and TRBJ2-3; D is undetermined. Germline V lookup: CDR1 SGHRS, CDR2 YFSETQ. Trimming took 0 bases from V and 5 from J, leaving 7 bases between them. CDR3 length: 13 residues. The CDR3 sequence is CASSLDGGDTQYF. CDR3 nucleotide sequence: TGCGCCAGCAGCTTGGACGGTGGAGATACGCAGTATTTT.

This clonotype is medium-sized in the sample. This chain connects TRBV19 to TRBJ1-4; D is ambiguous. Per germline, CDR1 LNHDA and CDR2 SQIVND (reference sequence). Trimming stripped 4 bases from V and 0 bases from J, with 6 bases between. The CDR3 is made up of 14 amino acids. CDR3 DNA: TGTGCCAGTAGTAACAGCCCAACTAATGAAAAACTGTTTTTT. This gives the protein CASSNSPTNEKLFF.

CDR3 bases: TGCAGTGCTTTTCGGTCGACAGGGCCAAACACTGAAGCTTTCTTT. Translation: CSAFRSTGPNTEAFF. The V gene is TRBV20-1, the J gene TRBJ1-1, with 7 bases fitting TRBD1. Germline V gene data show CDR1 as DFQATT and CDR2 as SNEGSKA (reference sequence). The CDR3 sequence is 15 residues long. V lost 5 bases and J lost 2; bases outside the gene matches: 11.

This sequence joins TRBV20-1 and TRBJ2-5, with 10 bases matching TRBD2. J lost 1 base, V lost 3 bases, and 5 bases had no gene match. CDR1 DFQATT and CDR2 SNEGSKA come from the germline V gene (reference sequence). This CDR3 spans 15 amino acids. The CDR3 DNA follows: TGCAGTGCTAGCGGACTAGCGGAGAGCCAAGAGACCCAGTACTTC. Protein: CSASGLAESQETQYF.

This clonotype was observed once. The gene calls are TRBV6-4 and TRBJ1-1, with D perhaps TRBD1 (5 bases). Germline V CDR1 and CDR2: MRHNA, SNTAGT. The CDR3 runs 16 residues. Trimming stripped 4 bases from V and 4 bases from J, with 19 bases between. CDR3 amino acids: CASSGRDRPRPTEAFF. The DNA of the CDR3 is TGTGCCAGCAGTGGACGGGACCGGCCTCGTCCCACTGAAGCTTTCTTT.

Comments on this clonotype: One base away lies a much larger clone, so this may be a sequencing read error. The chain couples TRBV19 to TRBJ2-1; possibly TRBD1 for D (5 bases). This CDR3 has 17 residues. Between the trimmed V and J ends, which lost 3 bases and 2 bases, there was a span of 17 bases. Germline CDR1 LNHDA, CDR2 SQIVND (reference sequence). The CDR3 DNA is TGTGCCAGTAGTATGGATGCAGGGTCCTTCCCCTACAATGAGCAGTTCTTC. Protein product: CASSMDAGSFPYNEQFF.

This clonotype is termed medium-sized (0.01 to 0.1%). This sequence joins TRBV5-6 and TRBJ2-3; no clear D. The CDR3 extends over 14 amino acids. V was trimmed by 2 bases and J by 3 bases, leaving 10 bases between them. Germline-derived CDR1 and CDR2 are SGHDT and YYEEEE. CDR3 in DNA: TGTGCCAGCAGCTTTTGGGGAAGAACAGATACGCAGTATTTT. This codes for CASSFWGRTDTQYF.

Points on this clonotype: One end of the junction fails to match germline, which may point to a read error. This CDR3 reads CACRPGPHTEAFF. In DNA, the CDR3 is TGTGCCTGCAGGCCGGGGCCACACACTGAAGCTTTCTTT. The V call is TRBV6-5, the J call TRBJ1-1; tentative D call: TRBD1 (5 bases). Germline values: CDR1 MNHEY, CDR2 SVGAGI. The CDR3 sequence is 13 residues long.

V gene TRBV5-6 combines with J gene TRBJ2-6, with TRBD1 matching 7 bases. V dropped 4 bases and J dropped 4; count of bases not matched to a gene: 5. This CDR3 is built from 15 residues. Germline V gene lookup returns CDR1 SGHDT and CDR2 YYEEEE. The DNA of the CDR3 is TGTGCCAGCAGCACTACAGGGGCCGGGGCCAACGTCCTGACTTTC. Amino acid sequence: CASSTTGAGANVLTF.

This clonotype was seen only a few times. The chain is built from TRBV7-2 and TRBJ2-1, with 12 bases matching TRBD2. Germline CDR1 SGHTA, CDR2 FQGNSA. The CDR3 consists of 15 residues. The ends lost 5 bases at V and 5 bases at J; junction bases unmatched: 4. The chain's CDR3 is CASSQGLAGHNEQFF. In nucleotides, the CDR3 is TGTGCCAGCAGCCAGGGACTAGCGGGTCACAATGAGCAGTTCTTC.

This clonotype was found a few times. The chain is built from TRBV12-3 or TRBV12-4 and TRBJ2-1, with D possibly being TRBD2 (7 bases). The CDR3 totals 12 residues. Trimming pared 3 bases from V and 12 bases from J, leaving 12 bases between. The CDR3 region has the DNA TGTGCCAGCAGTTTTCGAGGGGGGGGGCAGTTCTTC. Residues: CASSFRGGGQFF.

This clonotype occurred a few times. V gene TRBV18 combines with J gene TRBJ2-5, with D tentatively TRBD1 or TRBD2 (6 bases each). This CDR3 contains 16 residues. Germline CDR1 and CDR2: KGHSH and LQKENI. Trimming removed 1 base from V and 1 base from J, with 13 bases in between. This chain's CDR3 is CASSPLYGGPQETQYF. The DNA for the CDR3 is TGTGCCAGCTCACCACTCTACGGGGGCCCCCAAGAGACCCAGTACTTC.

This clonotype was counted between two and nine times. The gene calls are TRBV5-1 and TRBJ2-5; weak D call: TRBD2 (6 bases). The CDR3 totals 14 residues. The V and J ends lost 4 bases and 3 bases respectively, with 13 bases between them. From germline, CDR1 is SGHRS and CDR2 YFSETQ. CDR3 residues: CASSVSGLEETQYF. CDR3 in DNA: TGCGCCAGCAGCGTATCGGGACTGGAAGAGACCCAGTACTTC.

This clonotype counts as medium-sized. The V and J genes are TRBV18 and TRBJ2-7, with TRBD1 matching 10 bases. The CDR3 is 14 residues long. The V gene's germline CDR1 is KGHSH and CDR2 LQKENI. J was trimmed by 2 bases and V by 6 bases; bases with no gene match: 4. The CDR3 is CASSTGTGAYEQYF. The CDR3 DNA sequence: TGTGCCAGCTCGACCGGGACAGGGGCCTACGAGCAGTACTTC.

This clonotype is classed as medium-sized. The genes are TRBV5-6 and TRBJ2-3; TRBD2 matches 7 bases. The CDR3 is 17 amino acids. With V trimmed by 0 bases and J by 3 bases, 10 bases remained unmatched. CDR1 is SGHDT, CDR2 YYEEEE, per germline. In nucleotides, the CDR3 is TGTGCCAGCAGCTTGGGGGTCGGCGGGAGTGGGACAGATACGCAGTATTTT. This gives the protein CASSLGVGGSGTDTQYF.

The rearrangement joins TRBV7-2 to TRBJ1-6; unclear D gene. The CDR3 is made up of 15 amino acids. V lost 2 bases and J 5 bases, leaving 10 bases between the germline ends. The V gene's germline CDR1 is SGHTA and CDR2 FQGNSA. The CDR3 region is CASSLLGSDNSPLHF. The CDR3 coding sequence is TGTGCCAGCAGCTTATTGGGTTCCGATAATTCACCCCTCCACTTT.

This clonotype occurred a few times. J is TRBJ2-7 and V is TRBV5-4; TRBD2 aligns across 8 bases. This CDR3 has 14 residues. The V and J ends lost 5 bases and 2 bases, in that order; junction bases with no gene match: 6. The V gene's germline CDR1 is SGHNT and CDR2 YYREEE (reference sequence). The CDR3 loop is CASSLSGITYEQYF. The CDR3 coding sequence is TGTGCCAGCAGTCTTAGCGGGATCACCTACGAGCAGTACTTC.

The CDR3 bases are TGTGCCACCAGCGACCGACTGGGTTCCTACAATGAGCAGTTCTTC. Amino acids: CATSDRLGSYNEQFF. The chain uses TRBV15 and TRBJ2-1; D gene unclear. Trimming left V 5 bases short and J 1 base short, with 12 bases between. This CDR3 comprises 15 residues. Germline CDR1 and CDR2: LNHNV and YYDKDF (reference sequence).

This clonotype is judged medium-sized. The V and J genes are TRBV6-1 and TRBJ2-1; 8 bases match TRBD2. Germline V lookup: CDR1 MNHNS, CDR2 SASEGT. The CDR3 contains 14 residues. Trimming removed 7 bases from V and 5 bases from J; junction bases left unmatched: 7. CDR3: CASIRAGVHNEQFF. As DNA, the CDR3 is TGTGCCAGCATCAGAGCGGGGGTCCACAATGAGCAGTTCTTC.

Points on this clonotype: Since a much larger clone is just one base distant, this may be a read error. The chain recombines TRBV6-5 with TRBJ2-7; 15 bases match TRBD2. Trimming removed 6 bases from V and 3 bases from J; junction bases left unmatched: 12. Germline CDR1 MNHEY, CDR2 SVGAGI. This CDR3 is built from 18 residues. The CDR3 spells CASRSGTSGRRRDYEQYF. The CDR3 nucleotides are TGTGCCAGCAGGTCCGGGACTAGCGGGAGGAGAAGGGACTACGAGCAGTACTTC.

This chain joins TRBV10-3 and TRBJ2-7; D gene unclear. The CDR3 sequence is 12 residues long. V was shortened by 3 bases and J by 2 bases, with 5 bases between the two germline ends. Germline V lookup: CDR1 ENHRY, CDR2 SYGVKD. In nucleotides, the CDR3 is TGTGCCATCAGTGAAACAGCCTACGAGCAGTACTTC. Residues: CAISETAYEQYF.

CDR3 residues: CASQGGAAGELFF. The CDR3 bases are TGCGCCAGCCAGGGGGGCGCGGCCGGGGAGCTGTTTTTT. V usage is TRBV10-2 and J usage is TRBJ2-2, with D tentatively TRBD1 (7 bases). Germline-derived CDR1 and CDR2 are WSHSY and SAAADI. This CDR3 region has 13 residues. V was clipped by 8 bases and J by 6 bases, with 13 bases between them.